This note documents a single T cell receptor beta chain sequence. Its antigen is undetermined. This entry comes from a study of vaccination effects on CD4 cells after COVID-19. Across the study: Post-vaccine draws lagged the second dose by a median of 72 days.

Germline assignment: CDR1 MGHDK and CDR2 SYGVNS. The CDR3 sequence is 12 residues long. The V gene lost 0 bases and the J gene lost 15 bases, with 11 bases spanning the gap. Findings of the study overall: Marked clonal contraction was seen late after vaccination (in both infection- and vaccine-induced clones).

Antigen-specific CD4+ T cells were expanded with viral peptide pools in the ViraFEST assay before sequencing. The culture ran for roughly ten days, and then CD4+ T cells were isolated. All participants had two doses of either the BNT162b2 or mRNA-1273 vaccine. Vaccine recipients had no previous SARS-CoV-2 infection; their nucleocapsid antibodies were negative. Culturing of 1.5 million to 2.5 million PBMC per well took place with around 9.4 IU/ml IL-2 and around 10 ug/ml peptides. Produced via immunoSEQ multiplex PCR; TCRdb's table is partial and in-frame only. The sample has 25,000 to 30,000 clones, approximately 70% seen once.

The rearrangement uses TRBV25-1 and TRBJ1-4; D is unresolved. The receptor was isolated from a human donor who received a COVID-19 vaccine. The sequencing used CD4+ T cells from PBMCs cultured with HCoV-229E spike peptides, collected after COVID-19 vaccination. CDR3 coding DNA: TGTGCCAGCAGTGAATATGGGTCGGGATTGTTTTTT. Encoded protein: CASSEYGSGLFF.